This T cell receptor (beta chain) derives from a study of blood T cell repertoires in COVID-19. Each participant's cohort was designated according to participant-reported clinical history. Two negative PCRs, clearance, or symptom resolution were required of recovered Cohort 3 donors. Under the authors' procedure: Amplified reference gene primers provided the basis for estimating nucleated cell counts. Generated by immunoSEQ multiplex PCR, the TCRdb table keeps only in-frame clones and is missing some. V and J calls and clone size are as listed in that table; D and trimming were resolved from the DNA. The profile shows hundreds of thousands of clones, 84% of them singletons. Germline assignment: CDR1 SGDLS and CDR2 YYNGEE. J gave up 9 bases and V 3 bases, and 15 bases lay outside the gene matches. This CDR3 region has 17 residues. This clone occurred a few times.

The specimen was PBMCs or T cells enriched from blood (not recorded which). This chain uses TRBV9 with TRBJ2-1; 10 bases align to TRBD2. The receptor was isolated from a middle-aged woman who had recovered from COVID-19. The DNA of the CDR3 is TGTGCCAGCAGCGAGCAGGGCTTCGGTAGCGGGAGGAGTGAGCAGTTCTTC. Protein: CASSEQGFGSGRSEQFF. Combining the CDR3 with reference TRBV9 and TRBJ2-1 gives the whole variable domain DSGVTQTPKHLITATGQRVTLRCSPRSGDLSVYWYQQSLDQGLQFLIQYYNGEERAKGNILERFSAQQFPDLHSELNLSSLELGDSALYFCASSEQGFGSGRSEQFFGPGTRLTVL.